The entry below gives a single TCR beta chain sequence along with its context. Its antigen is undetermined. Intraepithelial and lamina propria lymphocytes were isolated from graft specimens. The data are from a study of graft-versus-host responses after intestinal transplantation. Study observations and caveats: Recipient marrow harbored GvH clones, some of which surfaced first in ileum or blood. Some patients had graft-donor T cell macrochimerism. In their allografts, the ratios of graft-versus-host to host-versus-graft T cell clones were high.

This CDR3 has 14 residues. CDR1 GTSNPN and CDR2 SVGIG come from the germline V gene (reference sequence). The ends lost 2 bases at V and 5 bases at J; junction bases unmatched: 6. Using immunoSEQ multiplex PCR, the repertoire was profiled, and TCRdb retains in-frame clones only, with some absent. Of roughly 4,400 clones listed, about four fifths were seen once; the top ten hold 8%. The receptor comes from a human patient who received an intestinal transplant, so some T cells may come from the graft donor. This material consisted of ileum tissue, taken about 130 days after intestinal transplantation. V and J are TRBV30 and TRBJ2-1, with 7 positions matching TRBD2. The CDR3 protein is CAWSMGRADNEQFF. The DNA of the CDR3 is TGTGCCTGGAGTATGGGGAGGGCCGACAATGAGCAGTTCTTC.